Included here is one T cell receptor beta chain sequence, with context. What it recognizes is unknown. This entry comes from a study of T cell responses to AZD1222 COVID-19 vaccine. Trimming removed 5 bases from V and 5 bases from J; junction bases left unmatched: 3. CDR1 is LNHDA, CDR2 SQIVND, per germline (reference sequence). This CDR3 spans 14 amino acids. TCRdb's table, derived via immunoSEQ multiplex PCR, lists solely in-frame clones and lacks some. The sample yields some 150,000 clones, approximately 85% seen once. Study-level findings and limits: Spike regions recognized by vaccine-associated CD4 TCRs spanned the protein, led by 160-218 and 743-854. Baseline seropositives among AZD1222 recipients totaled only six or seven.

The rearrangement joins TRBV19 to TRBJ2-2, with TRBD1 matching 9 bases. This material consisted of peripheral blood, taken on day 0 of AZD1222 vaccination. The sequence was obtained from an adult in good health. The CDR3 DNA sequence: TGTGCCAGTAGTGTTGACAGGGGGACCGGGGAGCTGTTTTTT. This codes for CASSVDRGTGELFF. The entire variable domain, with the rest obtained from reference TRBV19 and TRBJ2-2, is as follows: DGGITQSPKYLFRKEGQNVTLSCEQNLNHDAMYWYRQDPGQGLRLIYYSQIVNDFQKGDIAEGYSVSREKKESFPLTVTSAQKNPTAFYLCASSVDRGTGELFFGEGSRLTVL.